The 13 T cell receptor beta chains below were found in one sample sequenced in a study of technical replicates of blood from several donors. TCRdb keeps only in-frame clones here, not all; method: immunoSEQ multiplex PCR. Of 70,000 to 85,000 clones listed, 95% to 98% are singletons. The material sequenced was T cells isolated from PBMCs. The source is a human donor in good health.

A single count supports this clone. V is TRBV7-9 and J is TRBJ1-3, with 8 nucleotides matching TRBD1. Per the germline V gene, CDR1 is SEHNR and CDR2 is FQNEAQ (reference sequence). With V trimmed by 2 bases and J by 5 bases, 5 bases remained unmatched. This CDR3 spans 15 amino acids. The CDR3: CASSLRGQERNTIYF. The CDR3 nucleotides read TGTGCCAGCAGCTTAAGGGGACAGGAGAGAAACACCATATATTTT.

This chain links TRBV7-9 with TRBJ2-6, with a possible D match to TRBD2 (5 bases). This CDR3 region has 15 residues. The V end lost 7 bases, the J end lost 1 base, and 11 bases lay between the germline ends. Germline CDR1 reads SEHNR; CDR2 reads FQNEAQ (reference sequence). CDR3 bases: TGTGCCAGCACCTCGGCGGGTTCTGGGGCCAACGTCCTGACTTTC. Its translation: CASTSAGSGANVLTF.

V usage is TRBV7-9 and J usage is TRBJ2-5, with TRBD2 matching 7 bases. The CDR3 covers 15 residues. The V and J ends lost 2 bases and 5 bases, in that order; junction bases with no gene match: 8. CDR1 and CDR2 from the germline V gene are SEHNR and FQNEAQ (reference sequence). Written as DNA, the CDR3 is TGTGCCAGCAGCTTAACGACTAGCTGGGCGGAGACCCAGTACTTC. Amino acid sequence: CASSLTTSWAETQYF.

CDR3 residues: CASSARTGENTEAFF. The CDR3 DNA sequence: TGTGCCAGCAGCGCTAGGACAGGGGAGAACACTGAAGCTTTCTTT. V gene TRBV9 combines with J gene TRBJ1-1; 9 bases are shared with TRBD1. Germline V gives CDR1 SGDLS, CDR2 YYNGEE. The CDR3 spans 15 residues. Trimming cost V 3 bases and J 1 base; bases outside gene matches: 4.

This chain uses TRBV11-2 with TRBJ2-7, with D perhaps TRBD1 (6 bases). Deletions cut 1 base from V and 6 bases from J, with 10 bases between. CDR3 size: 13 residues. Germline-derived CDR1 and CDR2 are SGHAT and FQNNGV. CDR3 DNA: TGTGCCAGCAGCTTAGTCTACAGGGCCGAGCAGTACTTC. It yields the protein CASSLVYRAEQYF.

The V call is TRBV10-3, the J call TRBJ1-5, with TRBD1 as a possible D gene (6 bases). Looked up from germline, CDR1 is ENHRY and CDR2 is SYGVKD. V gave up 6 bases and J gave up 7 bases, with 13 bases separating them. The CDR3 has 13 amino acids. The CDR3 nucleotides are TGTGCCATCAGCCAGGGGACGGAGCAGCCCCAGCATTTT. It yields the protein CAISQGTEQPQHF.

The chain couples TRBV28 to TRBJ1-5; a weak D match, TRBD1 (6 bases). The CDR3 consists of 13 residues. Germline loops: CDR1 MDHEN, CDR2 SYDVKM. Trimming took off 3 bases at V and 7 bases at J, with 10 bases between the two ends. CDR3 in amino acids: CASSFRGEQPQHF. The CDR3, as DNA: TGTGCCAGCAGTTTCAGGGGCGAGCAGCCCCAGCATTTT.

The DNA of the CDR3 is TGCGCCAGCAGCCAAGAGGAAGCGGGAGGGTCCTGGGAGCTGTTTTTT. Residues: CASSQEEAGGSWELFF. This chain links TRBV4-1 with TRBJ2-2; 10 nucleotides match TRBD2. After removal of 0 bases from V and 9 bases from J, the junction contained 7 bases not matched to a gene. The CDR3 contains 16 residues. The germline V gene has CDR1 MGHRA and CDR2 YSYEKL.

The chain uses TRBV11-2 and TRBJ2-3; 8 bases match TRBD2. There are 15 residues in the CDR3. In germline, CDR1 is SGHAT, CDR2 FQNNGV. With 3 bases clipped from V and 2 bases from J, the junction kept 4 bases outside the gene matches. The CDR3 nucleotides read TGTGCCAGCAGCTTCCTAGCGGGCTCCACAGATACGCAGTATTTT. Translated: CASSFLAGSTDTQYF.

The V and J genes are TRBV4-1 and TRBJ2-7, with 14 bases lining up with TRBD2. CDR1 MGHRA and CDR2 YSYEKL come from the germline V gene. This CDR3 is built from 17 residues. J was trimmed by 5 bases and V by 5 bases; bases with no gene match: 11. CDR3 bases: TGCGCCAGCAGCGGGGGACTAGCGGGAGCCAAGGGGAACGAGCAGTACTTC. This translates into CASSGGLAGAKGNEQYF.

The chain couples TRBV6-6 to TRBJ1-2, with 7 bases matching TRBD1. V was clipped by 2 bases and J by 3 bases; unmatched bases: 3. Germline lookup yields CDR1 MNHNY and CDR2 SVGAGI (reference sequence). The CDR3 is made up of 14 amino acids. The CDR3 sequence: CASSYRTGDYGYTF. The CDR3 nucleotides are TGTGCCAGCAGTTACCGCACAGGGGACTATGGCTACACCTTC.

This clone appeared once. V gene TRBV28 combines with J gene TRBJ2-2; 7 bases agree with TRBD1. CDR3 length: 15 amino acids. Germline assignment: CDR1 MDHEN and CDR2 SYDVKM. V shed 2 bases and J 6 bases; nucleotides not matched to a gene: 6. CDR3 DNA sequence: TGTGCCAGCAGTTTAGTCCGGCAGGGGGCCGGGGAGCTGTTTTTT. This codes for CASSLVRQGAGELFF.

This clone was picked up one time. The CDR3 DNA sequence: TGTGCCAGCAGCCCCGATGGAGGTACGCAGTATTTT. It specifies CASSPDGGTQYF. This chain uses TRBV11-2 with TRBJ2-3; tentative D call: TRBD2 (5 bases). Germline CDR1 is SGHAT and CDR2 is FQNNGV. The CDR3 runs 12 residues. Trimming took off 5 bases at V and 8 bases at J, with 11 bases between the two ends.